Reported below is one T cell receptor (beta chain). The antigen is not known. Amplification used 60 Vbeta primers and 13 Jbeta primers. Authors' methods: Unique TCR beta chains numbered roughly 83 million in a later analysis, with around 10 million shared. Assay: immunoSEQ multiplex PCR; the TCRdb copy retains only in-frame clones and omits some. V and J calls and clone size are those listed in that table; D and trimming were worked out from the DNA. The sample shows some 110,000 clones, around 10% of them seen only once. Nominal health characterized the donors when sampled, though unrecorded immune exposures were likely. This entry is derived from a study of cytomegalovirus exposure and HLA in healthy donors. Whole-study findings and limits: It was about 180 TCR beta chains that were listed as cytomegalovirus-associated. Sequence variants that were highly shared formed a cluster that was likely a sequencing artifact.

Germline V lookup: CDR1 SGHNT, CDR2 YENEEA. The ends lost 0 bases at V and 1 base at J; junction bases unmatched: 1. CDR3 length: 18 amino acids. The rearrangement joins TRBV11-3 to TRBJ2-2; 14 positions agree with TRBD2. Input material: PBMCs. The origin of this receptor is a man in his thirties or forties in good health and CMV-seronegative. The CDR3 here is CASSLEGLAGGNTGELFF. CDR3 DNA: TGTGCCAGCAGCTTAGAAGGACTAGCGGGGGGGAACACCGGGGAGCTGTTTTTT.